These 3 T cell receptor beta chains were sequenced from one sample in a study of CD8+ T cells in alopecia areata. Specified treatment: oral pan-JAK inhibitor, 5-10 mg twice daily. Isolated RNA was reverse transcribed into cDNA used as the sequencing template. TCRdb keeps only in-frame clones here, not all; method: immunoSEQ multiplex PCR. The sample lists 70,000 or so clones, 25% to 30% occurring once. The starting material was CD8+ T cells sorted from blood, obtained at week 4, from a patient treated with tofacitinib. The receptors here all came from a human donor with alopecia areata.

The chain combines TRBV6-1 with TRBJ2-5; 9 positions agree with TRBD2. The CDR3 totals 15 residues. The trim removed 3 bases at V and 5 bases at J, leaving 7 bases unmatched. CDR1 and CDR2 (germline): MNHNS, SASEGT. The CDR3 spells CASSDGAGGGETQYF. DNA for the CDR3: TGTGCCAGCAGTGACGGAGCGGGAGGAGGCGAGACCCAGTACTTC.

V is TRBV29-1 and J is TRBJ2-2, with D unclear. Trimming shortened V by 6 bases and J by 6 bases, and 11 bases separated the two germline ends. Germline CDR1 and CDR2: SQVTM and ANQGSEA. This CDR3 region has 12 residues. The CDR3 reads CSVDFSAGELFF. In DNA form, the CDR3 reads TGCAGCGTAGACTTCTCTGCCGGGGAGCTGTTTTTT.

The J gene is TRBJ1-2, the V gene TRBV29-1; TRBD1 might be the D (6 bases). The CDR3 consists of 12 residues. The V end was cut by 6 bases, the J end by 4 bases, with 12 bases between. From germline, CDR1 is SQVTM and CDR2 ANQGSEA. CDR3: CSVVDRSYGYTF. The CDR3 DNA reads TGCAGCGTCGTGGACAGAAGCTATGGCTACACCTTC.